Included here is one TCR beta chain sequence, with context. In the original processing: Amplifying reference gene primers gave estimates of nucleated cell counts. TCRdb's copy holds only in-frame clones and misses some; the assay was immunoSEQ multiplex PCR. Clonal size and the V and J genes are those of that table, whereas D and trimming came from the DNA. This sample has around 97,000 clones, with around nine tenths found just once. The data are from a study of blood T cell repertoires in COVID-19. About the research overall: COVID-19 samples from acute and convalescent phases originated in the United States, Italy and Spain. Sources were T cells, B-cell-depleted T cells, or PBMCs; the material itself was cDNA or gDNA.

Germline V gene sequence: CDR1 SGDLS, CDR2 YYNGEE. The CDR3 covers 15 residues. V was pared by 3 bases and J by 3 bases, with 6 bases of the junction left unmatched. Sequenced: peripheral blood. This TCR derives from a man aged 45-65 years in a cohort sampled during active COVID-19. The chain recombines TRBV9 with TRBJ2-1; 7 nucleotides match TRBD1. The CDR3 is CASSATGERYNEQFF. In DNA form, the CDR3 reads TGTGCCAGCAGCGCAACAGGGGAGCGCTACAATGAGCAGTTCTTC.